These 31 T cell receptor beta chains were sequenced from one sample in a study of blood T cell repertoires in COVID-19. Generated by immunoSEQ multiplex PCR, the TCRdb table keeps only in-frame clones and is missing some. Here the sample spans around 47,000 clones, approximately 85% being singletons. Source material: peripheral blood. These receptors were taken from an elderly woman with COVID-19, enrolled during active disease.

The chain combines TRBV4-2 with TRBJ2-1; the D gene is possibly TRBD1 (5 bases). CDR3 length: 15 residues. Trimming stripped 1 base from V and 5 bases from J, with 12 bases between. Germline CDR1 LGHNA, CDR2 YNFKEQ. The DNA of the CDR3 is TGTGCCAGCAGCCAAGGGTTGGCAGGGCACAATGAGCAGTTCTTC. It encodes CASSQGLAGHNEQFF.

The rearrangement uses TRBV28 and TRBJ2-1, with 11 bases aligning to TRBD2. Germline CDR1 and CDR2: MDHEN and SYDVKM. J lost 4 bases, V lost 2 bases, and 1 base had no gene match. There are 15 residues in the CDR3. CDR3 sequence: CASSLRLAGYNEQFF. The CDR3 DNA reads TGTGCCAGCAGTTTAAGACTAGCGGGGTACAATGAGCAGTTCTTC.

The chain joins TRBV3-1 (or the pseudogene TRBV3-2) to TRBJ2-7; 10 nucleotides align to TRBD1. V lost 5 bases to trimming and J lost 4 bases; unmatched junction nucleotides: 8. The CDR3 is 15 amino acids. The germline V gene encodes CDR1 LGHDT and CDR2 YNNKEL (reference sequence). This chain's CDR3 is CASSSIPGQGYEQYF. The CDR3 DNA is TGTGCCAGCAGCAGTATTCCGGGACAGGGGTACGAGCAGTACTTC.

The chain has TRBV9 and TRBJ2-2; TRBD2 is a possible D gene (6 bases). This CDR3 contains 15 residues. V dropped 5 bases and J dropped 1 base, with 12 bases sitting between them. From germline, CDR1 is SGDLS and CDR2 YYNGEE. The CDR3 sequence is CASRVDSGNTGELFF. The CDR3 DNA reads TGTGCCAGCAGAGTCGATAGCGGGAACACCGGGGAGCTGTTTTTT.

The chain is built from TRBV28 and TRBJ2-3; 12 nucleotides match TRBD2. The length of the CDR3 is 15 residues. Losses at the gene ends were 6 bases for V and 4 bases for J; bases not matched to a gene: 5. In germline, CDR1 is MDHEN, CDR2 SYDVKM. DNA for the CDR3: TGTGCCAGCAGCTCTAGACTAGCGGGAGCAGATACGCAGTATTTT. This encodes CASSSRLAGADTQYF.

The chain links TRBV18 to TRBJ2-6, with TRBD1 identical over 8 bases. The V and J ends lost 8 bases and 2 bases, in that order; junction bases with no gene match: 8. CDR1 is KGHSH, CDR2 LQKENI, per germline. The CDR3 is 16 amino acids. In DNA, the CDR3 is TGTGCCAGCCAACAAGTACAGGGGGCTGGGGCCAACGTCCTGACTTTC. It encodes CASQQVQGAGANVLTF.

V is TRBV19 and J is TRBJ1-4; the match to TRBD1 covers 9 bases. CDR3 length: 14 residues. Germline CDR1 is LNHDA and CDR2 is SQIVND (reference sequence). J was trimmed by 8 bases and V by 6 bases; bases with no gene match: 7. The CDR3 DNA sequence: TGTGCCAGTAGCCCTACAGGGGGCAGGGAAAAACTGTTTTTT. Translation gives CASSPTGGREKLFF.

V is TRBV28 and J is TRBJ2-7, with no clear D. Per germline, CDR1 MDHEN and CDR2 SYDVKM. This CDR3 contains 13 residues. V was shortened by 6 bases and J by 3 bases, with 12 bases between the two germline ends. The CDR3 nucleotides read TGTGCCAGCAGCCCGTACAACAGCTACGAGCAGTACTTC. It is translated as CASSPYNSYEQYF.

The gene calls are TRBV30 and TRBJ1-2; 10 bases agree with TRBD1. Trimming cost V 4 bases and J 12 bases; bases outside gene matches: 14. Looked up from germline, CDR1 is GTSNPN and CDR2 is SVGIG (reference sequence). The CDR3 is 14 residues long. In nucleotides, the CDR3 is TGTGCCTGGACCAGACCCGGGACAGGGGCTCTGAACACCTTC. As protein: CAWTRPGTGALNTF. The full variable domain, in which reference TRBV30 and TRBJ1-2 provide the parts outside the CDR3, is SQTIHQWPATLVQPVGSPLSLECTVEGTSNPNLYWYRQAAGRGLQLLFYSVGIGQISSEVPQNLSASRPQDRQFILSSKKLLLSDSGFYLCAWTRPGTGALNTFGSGTRLTVV.

CDR3 sequence reads: CASRGGTSGNYEQYF. The CDR3 region has the DNA TGTGCCAGCAGGGGGGGGACTAGCGGCAATTACGAGCAGTACTTC. The J gene is TRBJ2-7, the V gene TRBV2, with 11 bases identical to TRBD2. CDR1 and CDR2 from the germline V gene are SNHLY and FYNNEI. The CDR3 sequence is 15 residues long. V was pared by 6 bases and J by 4 bases, with 8 bases of the junction left unmatched.

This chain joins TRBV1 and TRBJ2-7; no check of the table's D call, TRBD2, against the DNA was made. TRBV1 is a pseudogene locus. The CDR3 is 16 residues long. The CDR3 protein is CTSSHPGRGKHYEQYF. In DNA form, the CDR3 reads TGCACCAGCAGCCACCCGGGAAGAGGTAAGCACTACGAGCAGTACTTC.

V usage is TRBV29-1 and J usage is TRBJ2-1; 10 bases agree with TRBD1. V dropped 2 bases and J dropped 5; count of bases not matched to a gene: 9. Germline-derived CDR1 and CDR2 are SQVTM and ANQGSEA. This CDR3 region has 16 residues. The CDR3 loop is CSVENLPGQGHNEQFF. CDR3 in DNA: TGCAGCGTTGAAAACCTCCCGGGACAGGGGCACAATGAGCAGTTCTTC.

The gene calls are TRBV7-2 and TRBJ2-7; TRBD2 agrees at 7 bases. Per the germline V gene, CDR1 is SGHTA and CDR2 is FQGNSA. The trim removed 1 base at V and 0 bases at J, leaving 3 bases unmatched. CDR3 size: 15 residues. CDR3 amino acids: CASSLDSGPSYEQYF. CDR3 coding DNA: TGTGCCAGCAGCTTAGATAGCGGGCCCTCCTACGAGCAGTACTTC.

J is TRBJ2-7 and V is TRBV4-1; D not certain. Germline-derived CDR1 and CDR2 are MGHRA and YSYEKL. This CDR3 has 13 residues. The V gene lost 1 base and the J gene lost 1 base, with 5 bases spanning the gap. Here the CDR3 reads CASSQAESYEQYF. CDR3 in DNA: TGCGCCAGCAGCCAAGCAGAATCCTACGAGCAGTACTTC.

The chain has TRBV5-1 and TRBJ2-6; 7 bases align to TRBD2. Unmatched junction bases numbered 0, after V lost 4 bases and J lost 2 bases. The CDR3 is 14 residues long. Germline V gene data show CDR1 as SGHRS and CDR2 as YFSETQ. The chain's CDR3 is CASSREAGANVLTF. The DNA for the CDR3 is TGCGCCAGCAGCCGGGAGGCTGGGGCCAACGTCCTGACTTTC.

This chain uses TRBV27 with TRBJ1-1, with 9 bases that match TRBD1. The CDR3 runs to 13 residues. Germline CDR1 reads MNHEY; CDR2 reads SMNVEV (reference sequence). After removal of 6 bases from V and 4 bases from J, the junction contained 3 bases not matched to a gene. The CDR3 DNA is TGTGCCAGCAGGGGGACAGGGCGCACTGAAGCTTTCTTT. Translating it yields CASRGTGRTEAFF.

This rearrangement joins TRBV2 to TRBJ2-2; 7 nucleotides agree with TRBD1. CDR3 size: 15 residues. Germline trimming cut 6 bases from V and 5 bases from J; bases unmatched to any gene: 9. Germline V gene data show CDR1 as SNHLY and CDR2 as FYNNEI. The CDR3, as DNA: TGTGCCAGCAGCCCGGGACAGTTGGCGACCGGGGAGCTGTTTTTT. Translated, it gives CASSPGQLATGELFF.

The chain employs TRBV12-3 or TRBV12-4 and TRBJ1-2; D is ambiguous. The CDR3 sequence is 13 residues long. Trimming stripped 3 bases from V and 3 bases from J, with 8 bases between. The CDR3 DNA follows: TGTGCCAGCAGTTTTCAGGCGTACTATGGCTACACCTTC. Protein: CASSFQAYYGYTF.

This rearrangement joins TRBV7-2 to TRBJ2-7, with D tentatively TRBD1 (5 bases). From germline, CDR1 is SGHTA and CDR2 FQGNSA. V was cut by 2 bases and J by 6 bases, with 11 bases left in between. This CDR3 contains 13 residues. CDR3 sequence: CASSLQGLGEQYF. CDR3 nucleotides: TGTGCCAGCAGCTTACAGGGTTTGGGCGAGCAGTACTTC.

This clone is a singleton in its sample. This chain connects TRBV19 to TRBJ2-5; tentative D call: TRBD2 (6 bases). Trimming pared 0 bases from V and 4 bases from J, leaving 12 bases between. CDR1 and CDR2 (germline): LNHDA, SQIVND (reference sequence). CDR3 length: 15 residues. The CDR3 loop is CASSIDRGSPETQYF. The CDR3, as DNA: TGTGCCAGTAGTATAGATCGGGGGTCCCCAGAGACCCAGTACTTC.

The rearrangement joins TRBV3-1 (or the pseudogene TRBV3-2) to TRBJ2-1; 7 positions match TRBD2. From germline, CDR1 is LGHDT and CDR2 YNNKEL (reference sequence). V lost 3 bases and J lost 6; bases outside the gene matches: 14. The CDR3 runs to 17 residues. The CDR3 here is CASSHALFAGARNEQFF. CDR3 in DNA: TGTGCCAGCAGCCACGCCCTTTTTGCGGGAGCTCGCAATGAGCAGTTCTTC.

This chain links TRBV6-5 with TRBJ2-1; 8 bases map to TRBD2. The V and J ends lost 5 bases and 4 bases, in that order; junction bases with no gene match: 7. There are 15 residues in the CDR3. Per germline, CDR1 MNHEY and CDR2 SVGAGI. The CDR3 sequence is CASSRTSGQYNEQFF. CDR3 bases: TGTGCCAGCAGTCGCACTAGCGGACAATACAATGAGCAGTTCTTC.

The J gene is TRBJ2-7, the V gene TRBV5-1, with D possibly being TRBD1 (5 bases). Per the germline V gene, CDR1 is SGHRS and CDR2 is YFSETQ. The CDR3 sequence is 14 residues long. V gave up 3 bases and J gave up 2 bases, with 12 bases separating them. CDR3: CASSSTDPPYEQYF. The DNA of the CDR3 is TGCGCCAGCAGCTCGACAGACCCCCCCTACGAGCAGTACTTC.

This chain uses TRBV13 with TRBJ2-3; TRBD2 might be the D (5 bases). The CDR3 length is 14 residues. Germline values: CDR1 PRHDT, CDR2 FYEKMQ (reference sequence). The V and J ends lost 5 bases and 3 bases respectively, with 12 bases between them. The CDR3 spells CASSTGLGTDTQYF. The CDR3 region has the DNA TGTGCCAGCAGCACCGGACTGGGGACAGATACGCAGTATTTT. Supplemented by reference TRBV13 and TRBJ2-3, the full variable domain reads AAGVIQSPRHLIKEKRETATLKCYPIPRHDTVYWYQQGPGQDPQFLISFYEKMQSDKGSIPDRFSAQQFSDYHSELNMSSLELGDSALYFCASSTGLGTDTQYFGPGTRLTVL.

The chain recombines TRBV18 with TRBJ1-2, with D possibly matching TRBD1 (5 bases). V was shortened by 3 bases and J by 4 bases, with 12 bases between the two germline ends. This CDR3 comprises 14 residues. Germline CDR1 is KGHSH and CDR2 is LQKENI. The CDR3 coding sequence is TGTGCCAGCTCACCTGACAGCCCCCTCTATGGCTACACCTTC. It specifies CASSPDSPLYGYTF.

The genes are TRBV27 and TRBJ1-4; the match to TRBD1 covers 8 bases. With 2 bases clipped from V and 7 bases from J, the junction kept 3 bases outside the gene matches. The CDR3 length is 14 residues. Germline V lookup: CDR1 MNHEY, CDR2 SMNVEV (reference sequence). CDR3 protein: CASSLRTGGEKLFF. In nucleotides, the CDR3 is TGTGCCAGCAGTTTACGAACAGGGGGTGAAAAACTGTTTTTT.

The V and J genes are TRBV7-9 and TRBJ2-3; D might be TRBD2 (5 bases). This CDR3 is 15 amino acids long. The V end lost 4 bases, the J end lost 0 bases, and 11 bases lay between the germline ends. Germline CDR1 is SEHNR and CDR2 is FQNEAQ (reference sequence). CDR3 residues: CASSYGRTSTDTQYF. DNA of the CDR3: TGTGCCAGCAGCTACGGAAGGACTAGCACAGATACGCAGTATTTT.

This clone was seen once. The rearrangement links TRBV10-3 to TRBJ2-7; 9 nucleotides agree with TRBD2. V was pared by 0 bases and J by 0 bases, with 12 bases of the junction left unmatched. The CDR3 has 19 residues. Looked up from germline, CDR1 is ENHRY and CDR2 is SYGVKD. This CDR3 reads CAISESSVAGAQLSYEQYF. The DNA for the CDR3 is TGTGCCATCAGTGAGTCTTCGGTAGCGGGAGCCCAACTCTCCTACGAGCAGTACTTC.

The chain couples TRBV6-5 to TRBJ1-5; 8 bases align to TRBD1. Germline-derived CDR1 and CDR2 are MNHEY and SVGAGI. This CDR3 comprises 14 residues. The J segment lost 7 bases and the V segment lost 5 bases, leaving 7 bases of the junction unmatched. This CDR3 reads CASSQGAGRQPQHF. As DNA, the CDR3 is TGTGCCAGCAGTCAGGGGGCAGGTAGACAGCCCCAGCATTTT.

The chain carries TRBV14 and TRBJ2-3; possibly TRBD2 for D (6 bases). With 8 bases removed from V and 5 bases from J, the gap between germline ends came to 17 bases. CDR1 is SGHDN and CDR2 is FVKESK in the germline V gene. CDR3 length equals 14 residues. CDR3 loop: CASGWGPGRDTQYF. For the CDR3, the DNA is TGTGCCAGCGGATGGGGACCCGGGAGAGATACGCAGTATTTT.

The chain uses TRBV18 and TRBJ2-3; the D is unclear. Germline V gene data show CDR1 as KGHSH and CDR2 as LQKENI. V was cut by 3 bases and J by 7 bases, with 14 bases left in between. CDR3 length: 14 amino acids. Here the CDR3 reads CASSPSAPRNTQYF. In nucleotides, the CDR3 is TGTGCCAGCTCACCGAGCGCCCCGAGGAATACGCAGTATTTT.